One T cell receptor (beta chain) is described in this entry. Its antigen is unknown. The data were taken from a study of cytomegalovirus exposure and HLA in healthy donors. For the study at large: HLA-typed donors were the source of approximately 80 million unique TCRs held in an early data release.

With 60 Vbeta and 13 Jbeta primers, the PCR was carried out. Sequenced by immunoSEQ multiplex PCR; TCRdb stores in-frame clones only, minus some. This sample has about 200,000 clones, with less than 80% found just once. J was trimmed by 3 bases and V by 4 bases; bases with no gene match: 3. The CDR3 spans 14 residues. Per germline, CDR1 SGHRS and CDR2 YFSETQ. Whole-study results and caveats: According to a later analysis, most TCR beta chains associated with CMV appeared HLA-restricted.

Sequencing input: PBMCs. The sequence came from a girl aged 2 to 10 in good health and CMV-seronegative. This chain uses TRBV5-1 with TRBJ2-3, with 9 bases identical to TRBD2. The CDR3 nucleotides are TGCGCCAGCAGCCCCGGACTAGCGACAGATACGCAGTATTTT. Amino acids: CASSPGLATDTQYF.